This is a list of T cell receptor beta chains from one sample in a study of CXCR3-negative and CXCR3-positive naive CD8 T cells. TCRdb re-called the 5' RACE reads and catalogs CDR3 proteins one per entry, DNA excluded. Its table records some 50,000 distinct CDR3 sequences. Input material: naive CXCR3- CD8+ T cells from blood. These receptors came from a human donor in good health. Some clones in this sample may be carry-over from other donors' samples. The CDR3 runs from the conserved cysteine through the conserved F or W. For some rows the clone size is stated as once, few or many, or as a class when expanded; others skip it.

abundance: .; j_gene: TRBJ1-2; v_gene: TRBV4-1; CDR3aa: CASSQEGQGGYGYTF
abundance: .; j_gene: TRBJ1-5; v_gene: TRBV28; CDR3aa: CASSTRDRGFWDSNQPQHF
abundance: .; j_gene: TRBJ2-7; v_gene: TRBV28; CDR3aa: CASTREGGLGQYF
abundance: .; j_gene: TRBJ2-7; v_gene: TRBV28; CDR3aa: CASSPTELYEQYF
abundance: .; j_gene: TRBJ2-1; v_gene: TRBV7-9; CDR3aa: CARSTSGGVEQFF
abundance: .; j_gene: TRBJ2-7; v_gene: TRBV29-1; CDR3aa: CSVHGVGAPYEQYF
abundance: medium-sized; j_gene: TRBJ2-3; v_gene: TRBV2; CDR3aa: CASSASGLDTQYF
abundance: .; j_gene: TRBJ1-4; v_gene: TRBV29-1; CDR3aa: CSVSTGGGFEKLFF
abundance: .; j_gene: TRBJ1-1; v_gene: TRBV27; CDR3aa: CASRQGGTEAFF
abundance: .; j_gene: TRBJ1-4; v_gene: TRBV7-2; CDR3aa: CASSFFGDEKLFF
abundance: .; j_gene: TRBJ2-4; v_gene: TRBV7-9; CDR3aa: CASSSGVAKNIQYF
abundance: .; j_gene: TRBJ2-1; v_gene: TRBV20-1; CDR3aa: CSARPNGEQFF
abundance: .; j_gene: TRBJ2-1; v_gene: TRBV5-1; CDR3aa: CASSTRTDEQFF
abundance: .; j_gene: TRBJ2-7; v_gene: TRBV28; CDR3aa: CASSFGTGLYEQYF
abundance: .; j_gene: TRBJ2-1; v_gene: TRBV7-9; CDR3aa: CASSPKGAVNEQFF
abundance: .; j_gene: TRBJ2-5; v_gene: TRBV7-9; CDR3aa: CAAGTGQETQYF
abundance: .; j_gene: TRBJ2-1; v_gene: TRBV4-3; CDR3aa: CASSQPGLRGKNEQFF
abundance: .; j_gene: TRBJ2-3; v_gene: TRBV29-1; CDR3aa: CSVEERTSGPTDTQYF
abundance: .; j_gene: TRBJ2-2; v_gene: TRBV4-1; CDR3aa: CASSQVPGPSAGELFF
abundance: .; j_gene: TRBJ2-7; v_gene: TRBV20-1; CDR3aa: CSAALLNSYEQYF
abundance: .; j_gene: TRBJ2-1; v_gene: TRBV7-9; CDR3aa: CASSSGTELRNEQFF
abundance: .; j_gene: TRBJ2-1; v_gene: TRBV29-1; CDR3aa: CSGVGHNEQFF
abundance: .; j_gene: TRBJ2-1; v_gene: TRBV5-1; CDR3aa: CASSQRTSSYNEQFF
abundance: .; j_gene: TRBJ1-5; v_gene: TRBV21-1; CDR3aa: CARESGIQPQHF
abundance: .; j_gene: TRBJ2-3; v_gene: TRBV27; CDR3aa: CASSITPGPVTDTQYF
abundance: .; j_gene: TRBJ2-7; v_gene: TRBV30; CDR3aa: CAWSAGGPGYEQYF
abundance: .; j_gene: TRBJ1-1; v_gene: TRBV29-1; CDR3aa: CSVVGDGTEAFF
abundance: .; j_gene: TRBJ2-7; v_gene: TRBV29-1; CDR3aa: CSVEGPGQSYEQYF
abundance: .; j_gene: TRBJ1-2; v_gene: TRBV5-1; CDR3aa: CASTKTGALYGYTF
abundance: .; j_gene: TRBJ2-1; v_gene: TRBV7-3; CDR3aa: CASSLTPRGSYEQFF
abundance: .; j_gene: TRBJ2-3; v_gene: TRBV25-1; CDR3aa: CASSEFLADTQYF
abundance: .; j_gene: TRBJ2-7; v_gene: TRBV5-5; CDR3aa: CASSLEPGRTYEQYF
abundance: .; j_gene: TRBJ2-2; v_gene: TRBV7-6; CDR3aa: CASSLDGGTGNTGELFF
abundance: .; j_gene: TRBJ2-2; v_gene: TRBV7-9; CDR3aa: CASSLGERDKTGELFF
abundance: .; j_gene: TRBJ2-5; v_gene: TRBV18; CDR3aa: CASSSRDYQETQYF
abundance: .; j_gene: TRBJ2-1; v_gene: TRBV19; CDR3aa: CASSIVGLQTNEQFF